Following are 27 T cell receptor beta chains from one sample sequenced in a study of response to subunit inactivated influenza vaccine. TCRdb itself ran the RT-PCR reads through MiXCR, one entry per CDR3 protein. The sample consists of hundreds of thousands of distinct CDR3 sequences, around 8% of them appearing once. Sequencing was performed on PBMCs from blood, taken 23 to 25 months after vaccination. The receptor set was obtained from a man between 50 and 69 years old who received an inactivated influenza vaccine.

There are many counts of this clonotype. This chain joins TRBV6-5 and TRBJ2-3; D may match TRBD1 or TRBD2 (5 bases each). This CDR3 has 13 amino acids. Trimming took 4 bases from V and 5 from J, leaving 10 bases between them. CDR1 is MNHEY, CDR2 SVGAGI, per germline. CDR3 sequence (DNA): TGTGCCAGCAGTTTGGGGGATGAAGATACGCAGTATTTT. Translated, it gives CASSLGDEDTQYF.

This clonotype was observed a few times. The V gene is TRBV20-1, the J gene TRBJ2-7, with a tentative D call TRBD1 (6 bases). Trimming took 6 bases from V and 0 from J, leaving 12 bases between them. The CDR3 loop spans 13 amino acids. Germline V gives CDR1 DFQATT, CDR2 SNEGSKA (reference sequence). The CDR3 sequence: CSADRDTSYEQYF. DNA for the CDR3: TGCAGTGCGGACCGGGACACCTCCTACGAGCAGTACTTC.

This clonotype was observed a few times. This chain connects TRBV29-1 to TRBJ2-1; D remains ambiguous. Deletions cut 3 bases from V and 6 bases from J, with 15 bases between. Germline lookup yields CDR1 SQVTM and CDR2 ANQGSEA. The CDR3 runs 14 residues. The CDR3 spells CSVDDRRVINEQFF. The CDR3 DNA is TGCAGCGTTGACGACCGTCGCGTAATCAATGAGCAGTTCTTC.

In its sample, this clonotype was seen a few times. The chain is built from TRBV29-1 and TRBJ2-3, with D unresolved. The CDR3 is 14 amino acids. Trimming took 1 base from V and 0 from J, leaving 8 bases between them. Germline CDR1 is SQVTM and CDR2 is ANQGSEA. CDR3: CSVEGLPSTDTQYF. The CDR3 coding sequence is TGCAGCGTTGAAGGGCTGCCTAGCACAGATACGCAGTATTTT.

This clonotype showed up just a few times. The J gene is TRBJ2-1, the V gene TRBV7-2; D may be TRBD2 (5 bases). The V end was cut by 7 bases, the J end by 12 bases, with 16 bases between. The CDR3 loop spans 12 amino acids. CDR1 and CDR2 (germline): SGHTA, FQGNSA. CDR3 sequence reads: CASNLPGKGQFF. DNA for the CDR3: TGTGCCAGCAATCTCCCGGGAAAAGGGCAGTTCTTC.

This clonotype was detected a few times. The rearrangement joins TRBV29-1 to TRBJ2-2; the match to TRBD2 covers 7 bases. V gave up 7 bases and J gave up 0 bases; unmatched junction bases: 2. The CDR3 has 13 residues. Germline values: CDR1 SQVTM, CDR2 ANQGSEA. CDR3 region: CSGGGANTGELFF. The CDR3 DNA follows: TGCAGCGGGGGGGGGGCGAACACCGGGGAGCTGTTTTTT.

In its sample, this clonotype was seen a few times. The CDR3 DNA reads TGTGCCAGCAATAGCGGGGCCAACTACGAGCAGTACTTC. This sequence encodes CASNSGANYEQYF. The rearrangement links TRBV2 to TRBJ2-7; 8 bases are a match to TRBD2. The CDR3 extends over 13 amino acids. Germline lookup yields CDR1 SNHLY and CDR2 FYNNEI. Unmatched junction bases numbered 5, after V lost 7 bases and J lost 3 bases.

This chain joins TRBV3-1 and TRBJ1-1; unclear D gene. V was trimmed by 2 bases and J by 5 bases, leaving 12 bases between them. Per the germline V gene, CDR1 is LGHDT and CDR2 is YNNKEL (reference sequence). This CDR3 spans 14 amino acids. The CDR3: CASSQITGRTEAFF. The CDR3, as DNA: TGTGCCAGCAGCCAAATAACGGGGAGGACTGAAGCTTTCTTT.

This clonotype was detected ten times or more. The V and J genes are TRBV20-1 and TRBJ2-7; TRBD1 aligns across 7 bases. The germline gives CDR1 DFQATT, CDR2 SNEGSKA (reference sequence). Germline trimming cut 2 bases from V and 3 bases from J; bases unmatched to any gene: 7. The CDR3 has 14 amino acids. The CDR3 protein is CSARRTGESYEQYF. CDR3 nucleotides: TGCAGTGCTAGAAGGACAGGTGAAAGCTACGAGCAGTACTTC.

The chain couples TRBV20-1 to TRBJ2-5, with 9 bases matching TRBD2. Unmatched junction bases numbered 7, after V lost 0 bases and J lost 5 bases. From germline, CDR1 is DFQATT and CDR2 SNEGSKA (reference sequence). The CDR3 extends over 15 amino acids. CDR3 in amino acids: CSARDFSGSQETQYF. The CDR3 DNA is TGCAGTGCTAGAGATTTTAGCGGGAGTCAGGAGACCCAGTACTTC.

The sample holds many counts of this clonotype. The chain carries TRBV6-1 and TRBJ2-1; 8 nucleotides match TRBD1. Trimming removed 5 bases from V and 1 base from J; junction bases left unmatched: 7. Germline lookup yields CDR1 MNHNS and CDR2 SASEGT. The CDR3 spans 16 residues. In DNA, the CDR3 is TGTGCCAGCAGTCTGGCCAGGGGGCCTTCCTACAATGAGCAGTTCTTC. It translates to CASSLARGPSYNEQFF.

This clonotype appeared many times. The chain links TRBV4-3 to TRBJ2-2; 10 bases map to TRBD2. This CDR3 is 17 amino acids long. Losses at the gene ends were 0 bases for V and 5 bases for J; bases not matched to a gene: 6. From germline, CDR1 is LGHNA and CDR2 YSLEER. CDR3 in DNA: TGCGCCAGCAGCCAAGATCGGCTAGCGGGAGTAACCGGGGAGCTGTTTTTT. Residues: CASSQDRLAGVTGELFF.

The J gene is TRBJ2-3, the V gene TRBV10-3; 13 bases map to TRBD2. After removal of 6 bases from V and 1 base from J, the junction contained 7 bases not matched to a gene. Looked up from germline, CDR1 is ENHRY and CDR2 is SYGVKD. CDR3 length: 17 residues. CDR3 DNA: TGTGCCATCAGCGGGACTAGCGGGATTTGGGGCACAGATACGCAGTATTTT. Translating gives CAISGTSGIWGTDTQYF.

This clonotype was picked up many times. The rearrangement links TRBV20-1 to TRBJ2-7; TRBD2 agrees at 8 bases. This CDR3 comprises 14 residues. The junction had 8 bases not matched to a gene; V was cut back by 3 bases and J by 4 bases. Germline V gene sequence: CDR1 DFQATT, CDR2 SNEGSKA (reference sequence). CDR3 residues: CSASRGTRMYEQYF. Written as DNA, the CDR3 is TGCAGTGCTAGTCGAGGGACTAGGATGTACGAGCAGTACTTC.

This clonotype was counted many times. V and J are TRBV7-9 and TRBJ2-6; a possible D gene is TRBD1 (5 bases). Trimming cost V 1 base and J 2 bases, with 6 bases left between them. From germline, CDR1 is SEHNR and CDR2 FQNEAQ (reference sequence). CDR3 size: 15 residues. The CDR3 coding sequence is TGTGCCAGCAGCTTAGAAGGGGCTGGGGCCAACGTCCTGACTTTC. Its protein is CASSLEGAGANVLTF.

The sample holds many counts of this clonotype. The chain combines TRBV20-1 with TRBJ1-1; D uncertain. The germline V gene encodes CDR1 DFQATT and CDR2 SNEGSKA (reference sequence). V was shortened by 7 bases and J by 4 bases, with 16 bases between the two germline ends. The length of the CDR3 is 13 residues. As DNA, the CDR3 is TGCAGTGGCAAAAAGGAGAGGGCCACTGAAGCTTTCTTT. Translated, it gives CSGKKERATEAFF.

This clonotype was counted a few times. The chain has TRBV18 and TRBJ1-2, with D hard to call. Trimming cost V 1 base and J 8 bases, with 17 bases left between them. Germline lookup yields CDR1 KGHSH and CDR2 LQKENI. The CDR3 covers 15 residues. The CDR3 loop is CASSPQRVGESGYTF. The CDR3 nucleotides read TGTGCCAGCTCACCACAAAGGGTTGGGGAGAGCGGCTACACCTTC.

This clonotype was picked up a small number of times. The V call is TRBV7-2, the J call TRBJ1-2, with 9 bases fitting TRBD1. In germline, CDR1 is SGHTA, CDR2 FQGNSA. There are 15 residues in the CDR3. V shed 0 bases and J 4 bases; nucleotides not matched to a gene: 3. CDR3 coding DNA: TGTGCCAGCAGCTTAGCAACAGGGGGCGGCTATGGCTACACCTTC. Residues: CASSLATGGGYGYTF.

This clonotype was recorded many times. This could be a read error, since a much larger clone is one nucleotide away. V gene TRBV7-9 combines with J gene TRBJ2-7; D is uncertain. Germline loops: CDR1 SEHNR, CDR2 FQNEAQ (reference sequence). Trimming removed 1 base at V and 3 bases at J, with 4 bases between. The CDR3 is 12 amino acids. The CDR3 DNA follows: TGTGCCAGCAGCTTAGGGGTCTACGAGCAGTACTTC. Its translation is CASSLGVYEQYF. Supplemented by reference TRBV7-9 and TRBJ2-7, the full variable domain reads DTGVSQNPRHKITKRGQNVTFRCDPISEHNRLYWYRQTLGQGPEFLTYFQNEAQLEKSRLLSDRFSAERPKGSFSTLEIQRTEQGDSAMYLCASSLGVYEQYFGPGTRLTVT.

This clonotype was recorded many times. The chain uses TRBV6-5 and TRBJ2-3; TRBD2 matches at 12 bases. CDR1 and CDR2 from the germline V gene are MNHEY and SVGAGI. V was pared by 0 bases and J by 2 bases, with 3 bases of the junction left unmatched. The CDR3 runs 17 residues. In DNA, the CDR3 is TGTGCCAGCAGTTACTCGACTAGCGGGAGTCACACAGATACGCAGTATTTT. It translates to CASSYSTSGSHTDTQYF.

V usage is TRBV11-1 and J usage is TRBJ2-7; TRBD1 is a possible D gene (6 bases). This CDR3 has 15 amino acids. In germline, CDR1 is SGHAT, CDR2 FQDESV (reference sequence). V was clipped by 0 bases and J by 0 bases, with 9 bases between them. In DNA form, the CDR3 reads TGTGCCAGCAGCTTAGCACAGGGACCCTCCTACGAGCAGTACTTC. It specifies CASSLAQGPSYEQYF.

The chain links TRBV5-1 to TRBJ2-3; 7 bases agree with TRBD2. The V and J ends lost 4 bases and 4 bases, in that order; junction bases with no gene match: 6. Germline V CDR1 and CDR2: SGHRS, YFSETQ. The CDR3 spans 14 residues. DNA of the CDR3: TGCGCCAGCAGCCCCGGGACTACGGCAGATACGCAGTATTTT. It encodes CASSPGTTADTQYF.

This clonotype came up a few times. This may be a read error, as it is one base from a much larger clone. Since no conserved phenylalanine or tryptophan closes the CDR3, a read error is the likely cause. J is TRBJ2-3 and V is TRBV5-1; 7 bases fit TRBD1. This CDR3 spans 17 amino acids. V dropped 3 bases and J dropped 2; count of bases not matched to a gene: 12. Germline-derived CDR1 and CDR2 are SGHRS and YFSETQ. CDR3 residues: CASSYSTGTVNTDTQYL. The CDR3 DNA sequence: TGCGCCAGCAGCTACTCGACCGGGACAGTAAACACAGATACGCAGTATCTT.

J is TRBJ2-1 and V is TRBV6-2 or TRBV6-3; D is unresolved. Germline CDR1 reads MNHEY; CDR2 reads SVGEGT. The CDR3 length is 12 residues. The ends were cut back, 0 bases at V and 10 bases at J, with 7 bases in the middle. Here the CDR3 reads CASSYSQFEQFF. The CDR3 region has the DNA TGTGCCAGCAGTTACTCGCAATTCGAGCAGTTCTTC.

This clonotype showed up just a few times. The chain combines TRBV4-3 with TRBJ1-5, with D uncertain. The CDR3 contains 15 residues. The germline V and J ends were trimmed by 0 bases and 3 bases, with 9 bases remaining between them. Germline V gives CDR1 LGHNA, CDR2 YSLEER. The CDR3 coding sequence is TGCGCCAGCAGCCAAGATCTCCAGGTCAATCAGCCCCAGCATTTT. Translation: CASSQDLQVNQPQHF.

The CDR3 coding sequence is TGCAGCGTTGTGGTCAACCTGAACACTGAAGCTTTCTTT. Translating gives CSVVVNLNTEAFF. The chain uses TRBV29-1 and TRBJ1-1; D unclear. Germline CDR1 SQVTM, CDR2 ANQGSEA. This CDR3 spans 13 amino acids. With 4 bases removed from V and 0 bases from J, the gap between germline ends came to 9 bases.

This clonotype has more than one count but fewer than ten. The V gene is TRBV6-5, the J gene TRBJ1-6; tentatively, D is TRBD1 (6 bases). Trimming removed 0 bases at V and 9 bases at J, with 12 bases between. Germline lookup yields CDR1 MNHEY and CDR2 SVGAGI. This CDR3 comprises 15 residues. The CDR3 is CASSYSSQGSSPLHF. The CDR3 coding sequence is TGTGCCAGCAGTTACTCGTCTCAGGGGAGTTCACCCCTCCACTTT.